This passage covers 9 T cell receptor beta chains from one sample sequenced in a study of cytomegalovirus exposure and HLA in healthy donors. The PCR employed 60 Vbeta primers together with 13 Jbeta primers. The assay was immunoSEQ multiplex PCR, and TCRdb's table has in-frame clones only and misses some. The sample lists over 130,000 clones; roughly 80% were seen once. The specimen sequenced was PBMCs. Receptor source: a human donor in good health.

V is TRBV19 and J is TRBJ2-6; D unresolved. V lost 4 bases and J lost 0, with 7 bases in between. Germline V CDR1 and CDR2: LNHDA, SQIVND (reference sequence). The CDR3 extends over 15 amino acids. In nucleotides, the CDR3 is TGTGCCAGTAGTACGCAGCGCTCTGGGGCCAACGTCCTGACTTTC. It specifies CASSTQRSGANVLTF.

The V call is TRBV6-5, the J call TRBJ2-1; a possible D gene is TRBD2 (5 bases). CDR1 and CDR2 (germline): MNHEY, SVGAGI. This CDR3 contains 15 residues. The V end was cut by 2 bases, the J end by 2 bases, with 10 bases between. The CDR3 loop is CASSYRGNPYNEQFF. CDR3 nucleotide sequence: TGTGCCAGCAGTTACCGGGGAAACCCCTACAATGAGCAGTTCTTC.

The chain links TRBV4-1 to TRBJ2-3; 15 positions agree with TRBD2. The CDR3 has 16 amino acids. The V segment lost 0 bases and the J segment 8 bases; nucleotides outside the gene matches: 3. Germline assignment: CDR1 MGHRA and CDR2 YSYEKL. CDR3 loop: CASSQDMGLAGGTQYF. CDR3 DNA sequence: TGCGCCAGCAGCCAAGATATGGGACTAGCGGGGGGTACGCAGTATTTT.

Only a few counts were recorded for this clone. The chain combines TRBV7-9 with TRBJ2-6, with 8 bases fitting TRBD2. The CDR3 is 15 residues long. The germline gives CDR1 SEHNR, CDR2 FQNEAQ (reference sequence). J lost 2 bases, V lost 6 bases, and 3 bases had no gene match. The CDR3 DNA follows: TGTGCCAGCAGTCACGGGGGGGCTGGGGCCAACGTCCTGACTTTC. Translated, it gives CASSHGGAGANVLTF.

This clone occurred once. One end of the junction does not line up with germline, which may come from a read error. The J gene is TRBJ1-2, the V gene TRBV4-1, with TRBD1 as a possible D gene (5 bases). CDR3 size: 14 residues. Germline values: CDR1 MGHRA, CDR2 YSYEKL. CDR3 amino acids: CASSQDRQSYGYPF. CDR3 in DNA: TGCGCCAGCAGCCAAGATAGACAGAGCTATGGCTACCCCTTC.

The chain couples TRBV15 to TRBJ2-3; TRBD2 matches at 13 bases. Germline V lookup: CDR1 LNHNV, CDR2 YYDKDF (reference sequence). Losses at the gene ends were 5 bases for V and 2 bases for J; bases not matched to a gene: 7. The CDR3 runs to 17 residues. DNA for the CDR3: TGTGCCACCAGCTCCTCGGGACTAGCGGGAACCACAGATACGCAGTATTTT. It translates to CATSSSGLAGTTDTQYF.

This chain joins TRBV7-9 and TRBJ2-7; 9 bases agree with TRBD1. The V and J ends lost 1 base and 2 bases, in that order; junction bases with no gene match: 3. Germline CDR1 SEHNR, CDR2 FQNEAQ (reference sequence). The CDR3 loop spans 15 amino acids. For the CDR3, the DNA is TGTGCCAGCAGCTTAGGGACAGGGGAGGCCTACGAGCAGTACTTC. Its protein product is CASSLGTGEAYEQYF.

The sample holds a few counts of this clone. The V and J genes are TRBV5-4 and TRBJ1-1, with D possibly TRBD1 on 6 matching bases. Germline assignment: CDR1 SGHNT and CDR2 YYREEE (reference sequence). CDR3 length: 16 amino acids. The V end was cut by 4 bases, the J end by 7 bases, with 23 bases between. The CDR3 reads CASSLWRLQGRDEAFF. DNA of the CDR3: TGTGCCAGCAGCCTATGGAGATTACAGGGACGGGATGAAGCTTTCTTT.

Here the CDR3 reads CASSNREETQYF. As DNA, the CDR3 is TGTGCCAGCAGTAACAGGGAAGAGACCCAGTACTTC. The rearrangement joins TRBV6-6 to TRBJ2-5, with a possible D match to TRBD1 (6 bases). Germline V gives CDR1 MNHNY, CDR2 SVGAGI (reference sequence). V lost 5 bases and J 3 bases, leaving 7 bases between the germline ends. The CDR3 contains 12 residues.